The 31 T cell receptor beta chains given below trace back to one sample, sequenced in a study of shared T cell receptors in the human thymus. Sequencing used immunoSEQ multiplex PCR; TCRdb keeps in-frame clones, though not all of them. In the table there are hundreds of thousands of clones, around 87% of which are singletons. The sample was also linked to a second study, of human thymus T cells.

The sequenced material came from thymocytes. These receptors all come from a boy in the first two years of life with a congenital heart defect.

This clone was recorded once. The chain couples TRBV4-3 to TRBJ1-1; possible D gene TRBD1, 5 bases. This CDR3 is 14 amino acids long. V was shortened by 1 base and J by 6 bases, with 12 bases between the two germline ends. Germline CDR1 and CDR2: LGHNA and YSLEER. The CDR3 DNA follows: TGCGCCAGCAGCCAAGGACGCGGGGCCGCTGAAGCTTTCTTT. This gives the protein CASSQGRGAAEAFF.

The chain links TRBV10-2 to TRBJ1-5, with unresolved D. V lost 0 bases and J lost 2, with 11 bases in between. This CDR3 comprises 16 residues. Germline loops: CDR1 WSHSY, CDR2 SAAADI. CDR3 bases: TGCGCCAGCAGTGAGTCTGGGCAGAGTGGCAATCAGCCCCAGCATTTT. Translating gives CASSESGQSGNQPQHF.

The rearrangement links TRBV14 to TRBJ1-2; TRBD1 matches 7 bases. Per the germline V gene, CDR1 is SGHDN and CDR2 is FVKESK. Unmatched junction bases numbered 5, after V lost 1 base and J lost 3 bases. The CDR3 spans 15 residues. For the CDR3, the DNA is TGTGCCAGCAGCCAAGGTATAGGGGGCGACTATGGCTACACCTTC. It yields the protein CASSQGIGGDYGYTF.

CDR3: CASSPQDRFQPQHF. CDR3 DNA: TGTGCCAGCAGTCCTCAGGACAGATTCCAGCCCCAGCATTTT. The chain links TRBV28 to TRBJ1-5; D may be TRBD1 (6 bases). The CDR3 sequence is 14 residues long. The V and J ends lost 5 bases and 7 bases respectively, with 15 bases between them. Germline loops: CDR1 MDHEN, CDR2 SYDVKM.

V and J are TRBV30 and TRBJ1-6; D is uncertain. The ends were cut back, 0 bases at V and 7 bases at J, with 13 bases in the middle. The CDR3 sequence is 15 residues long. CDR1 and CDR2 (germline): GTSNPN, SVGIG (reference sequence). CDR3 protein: CAWSVEEVENSPLHF. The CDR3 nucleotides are TGTGCCTGGAGTGTGGAAGAGGTGGAGAATTCACCCCTCCACTTT.

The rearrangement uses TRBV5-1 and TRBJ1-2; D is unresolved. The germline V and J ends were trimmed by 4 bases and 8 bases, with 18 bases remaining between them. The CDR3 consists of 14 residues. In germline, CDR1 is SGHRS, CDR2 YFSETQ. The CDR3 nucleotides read TGCGCCAGCAGCAGAGACTATCTATCCGGCGGCTACACCTTC. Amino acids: CASSRDYLSGGYTF.

CDR3 amino acids: CASRLRGSSYEQYF. The CDR3 bases are TGTGCCAGCAGGCTCAGGGGAAGCTCCTACGAGCAGTACTTC. The rearrangement uses TRBV28 and TRBJ2-7, with a tentative D call TRBD1 (6 bases). CDR1 is MDHEN, CDR2 SYDVKM, per germline. Trimming shortened V by 6 bases and J by 0 bases, and 12 bases separated the two germline ends. The length of the CDR3 is 14 residues.

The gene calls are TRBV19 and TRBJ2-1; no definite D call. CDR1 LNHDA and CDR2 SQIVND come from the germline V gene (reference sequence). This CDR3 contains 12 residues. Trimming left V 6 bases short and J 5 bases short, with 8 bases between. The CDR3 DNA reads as TGTGCCAGTAGGGGCTACCACAATGAGCAGTTCTTC. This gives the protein CASRGYHNEQFF.

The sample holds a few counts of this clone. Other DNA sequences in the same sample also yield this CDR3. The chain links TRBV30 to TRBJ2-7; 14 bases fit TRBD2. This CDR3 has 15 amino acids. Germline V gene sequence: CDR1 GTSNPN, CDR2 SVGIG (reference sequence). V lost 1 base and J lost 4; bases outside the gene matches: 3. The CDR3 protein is CAWSGTSGRPYEQYF. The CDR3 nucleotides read TGTGCCTGGAGTGGGACTAGCGGGAGGCCTTACGAGCAGTACTTC.

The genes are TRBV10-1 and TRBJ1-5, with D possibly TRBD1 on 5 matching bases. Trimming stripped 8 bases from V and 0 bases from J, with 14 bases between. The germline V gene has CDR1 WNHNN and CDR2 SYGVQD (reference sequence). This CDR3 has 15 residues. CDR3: CASPCGGDSNQPQHF. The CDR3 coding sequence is TGCGCCAGCCCTTGCGGGGGGGATAGCAATCAGCCCCAGCATTTT.

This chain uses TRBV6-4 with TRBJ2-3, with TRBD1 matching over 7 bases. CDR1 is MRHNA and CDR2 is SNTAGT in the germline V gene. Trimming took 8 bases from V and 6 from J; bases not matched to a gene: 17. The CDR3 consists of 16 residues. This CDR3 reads CASSVLEGARLDTQYF. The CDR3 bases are TGTGCCAGCTCTGTTCTAGAGGGGGCGCGGTTGGATACGCAGTATTTT.

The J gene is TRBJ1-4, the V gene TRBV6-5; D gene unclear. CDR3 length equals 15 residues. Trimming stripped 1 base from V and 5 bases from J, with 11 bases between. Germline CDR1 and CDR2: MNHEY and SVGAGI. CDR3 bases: TGTGCCAGCAGTTACTTCCATACACAAAATGAAAAACTGTTTTTT. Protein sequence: CASSYFHTQNEKLFF.

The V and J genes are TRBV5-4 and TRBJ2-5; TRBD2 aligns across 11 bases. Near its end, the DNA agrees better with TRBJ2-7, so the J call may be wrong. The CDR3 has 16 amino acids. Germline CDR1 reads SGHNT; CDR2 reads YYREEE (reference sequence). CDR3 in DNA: TGTGCCAGCAGCTTGGGAACTAGCGGGAGTGACTACGAGCAGTACTTC. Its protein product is CASSLGTSGSDYEQYF.

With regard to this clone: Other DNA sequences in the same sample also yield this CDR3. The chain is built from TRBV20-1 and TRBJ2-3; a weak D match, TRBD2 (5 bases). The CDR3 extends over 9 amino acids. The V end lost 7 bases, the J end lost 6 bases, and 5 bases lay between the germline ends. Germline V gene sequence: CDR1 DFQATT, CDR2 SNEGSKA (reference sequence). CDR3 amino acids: CSGGDTQYF. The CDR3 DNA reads TGCAGTGGAGGGGATACGCAGTATTTT.

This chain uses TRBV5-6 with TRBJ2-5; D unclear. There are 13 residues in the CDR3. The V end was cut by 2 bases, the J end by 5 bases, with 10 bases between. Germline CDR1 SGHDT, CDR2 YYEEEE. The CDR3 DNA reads TGTGCCAGCAGCTTCCTAGGTCGGGAGACCCAGTACTTC. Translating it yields CASSFLGRETQYF.

This chain's CDR3 is CASSSGGQGLDGYTF. DNA for the CDR3: TGTGCCAGCAGTTCCGGAGGACAGGGACTTGATGGCTACACCTTC. This rearrangement joins TRBV28 to TRBJ1-2, with TRBD1 matching over 8 bases. Trimming cost V 4 bases and J 6 bases; bases outside gene matches: 10. The CDR3 has 15 amino acids. In germline, CDR1 is MDHEN, CDR2 SYDVKM.

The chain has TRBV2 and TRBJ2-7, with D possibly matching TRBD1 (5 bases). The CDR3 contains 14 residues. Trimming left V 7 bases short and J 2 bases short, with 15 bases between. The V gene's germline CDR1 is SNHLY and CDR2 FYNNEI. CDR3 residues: CASTPGHPTYEQYF. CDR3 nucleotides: TGTGCCAGCACCCCAGGACACCCAACCTACGAGCAGTACTTC.

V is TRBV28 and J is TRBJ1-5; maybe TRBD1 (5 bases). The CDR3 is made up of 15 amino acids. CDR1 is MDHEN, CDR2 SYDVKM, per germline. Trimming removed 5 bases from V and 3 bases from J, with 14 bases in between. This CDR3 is CASSPRQYLNQPQHF. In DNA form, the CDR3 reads TGTGCCAGCAGTCCCCGACAGTACCTCAATCAGCCCCAGCATTTT. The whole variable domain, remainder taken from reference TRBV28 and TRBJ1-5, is DVKVTQSSRYLVKRTGEKVFLECVQDMDHENMFWYRQDPGLGLRLIYFSYDVKMKEKGDIPEGYSVSREKKERFSLILESASTNQTSMYLCASSPRQYLNQPQHFGDGTRLSIL.

Here the CDR3 DNA reads TGCAGCGTTGAGGGAGGGCCGGTTCGCACCGGGGAGCTGTTTTTT. Translated: CSVEGGPVRTGELFF. The chain combines TRBV29-1 with TRBJ2-2; 7 nucleotides agree with TRBD2. This CDR3 has 15 residues. Germline-derived CDR1 and CDR2 are SQVTM and ANQGSEA. With 3 bases clipped from V and 4 bases from J, the junction kept 8 bases outside the gene matches.

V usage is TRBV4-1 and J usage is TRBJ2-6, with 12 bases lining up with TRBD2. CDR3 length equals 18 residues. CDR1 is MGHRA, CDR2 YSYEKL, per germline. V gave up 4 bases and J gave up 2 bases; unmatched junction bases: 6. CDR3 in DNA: TGCGCCAGCAGCCCGCGGACTAGCGGGGATGCTGGGGCCAACGTCCTGACTTTC. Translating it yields CASSPRTSGDAGANVLTF.

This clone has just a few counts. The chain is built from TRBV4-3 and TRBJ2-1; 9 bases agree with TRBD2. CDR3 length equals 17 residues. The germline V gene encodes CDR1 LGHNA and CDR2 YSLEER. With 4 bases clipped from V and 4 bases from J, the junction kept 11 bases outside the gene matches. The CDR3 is CASSPKEPSGTYNEQFF. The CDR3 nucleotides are TGCGCCAGCAGCCCGAAGGAGCCTAGCGGGACATACAATGAGCAGTTCTTC.

The CDR3 bases are TGTGCCAGCAGTGCGACAGGGGGAGCTTACGAGCAGTACTTC. Translated: CASSATGGAYEQYF. The chain uses TRBV27 and TRBJ2-7, with TRBD1 matching 9 bases. J gave up 4 bases and V 5 bases, and 6 bases lay outside the gene matches. Germline-derived CDR1 and CDR2 are MNHEY and SMNVEV (reference sequence). The CDR3 extends over 14 amino acids.

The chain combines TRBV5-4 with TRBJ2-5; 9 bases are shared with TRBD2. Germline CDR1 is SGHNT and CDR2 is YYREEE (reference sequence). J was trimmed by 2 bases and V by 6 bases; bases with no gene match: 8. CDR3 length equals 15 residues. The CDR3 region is CASTSGGGAQETQYF. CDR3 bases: TGTGCCAGCACCTCGGGCGGGGGGGCGCAAGAGACCCAGTACTTC.

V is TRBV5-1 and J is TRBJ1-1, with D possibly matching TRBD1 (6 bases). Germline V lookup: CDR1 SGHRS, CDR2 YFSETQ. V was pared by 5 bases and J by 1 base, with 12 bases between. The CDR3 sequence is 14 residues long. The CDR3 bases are TGCGCCAGCAGAATCACAGGGTCGAACACTGAAGCTTTCTTT. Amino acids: CASRITGSNTEAFF.

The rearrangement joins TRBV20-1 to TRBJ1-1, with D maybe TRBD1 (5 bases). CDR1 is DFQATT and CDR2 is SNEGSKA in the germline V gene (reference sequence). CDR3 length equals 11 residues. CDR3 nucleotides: TGCTGGGGGGTGGCGAACACTGAAGCTTTCTTT. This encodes CWGVANTEAFF.

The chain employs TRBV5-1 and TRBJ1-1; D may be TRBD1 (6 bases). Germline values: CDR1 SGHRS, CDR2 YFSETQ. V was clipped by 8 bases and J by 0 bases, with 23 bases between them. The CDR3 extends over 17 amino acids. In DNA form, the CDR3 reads TGCGCCAGTCAGCGGGGGGCACTGAGAGATATGAACACTGAAGCTTTCTTT. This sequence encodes CASQRGALRDMNTEAFF.

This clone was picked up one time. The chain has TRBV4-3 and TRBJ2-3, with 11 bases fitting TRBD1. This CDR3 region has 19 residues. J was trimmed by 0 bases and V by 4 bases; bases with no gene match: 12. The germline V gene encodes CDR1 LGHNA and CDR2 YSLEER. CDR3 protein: CASSPGQGAYPLSTDTQYF. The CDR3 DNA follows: TGCGCCAGCAGCCCCGGACAGGGGGCTTACCCCCTTAGCACAGATACGCAGTATTTT.

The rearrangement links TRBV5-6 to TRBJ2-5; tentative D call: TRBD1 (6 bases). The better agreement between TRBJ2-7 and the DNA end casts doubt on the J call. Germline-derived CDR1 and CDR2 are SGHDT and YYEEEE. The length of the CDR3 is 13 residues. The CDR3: CASSSTGIYEQYF. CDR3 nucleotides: TGTGCCAGCAGCTCCACAGGGATTTACGAGCAGTACTTC.

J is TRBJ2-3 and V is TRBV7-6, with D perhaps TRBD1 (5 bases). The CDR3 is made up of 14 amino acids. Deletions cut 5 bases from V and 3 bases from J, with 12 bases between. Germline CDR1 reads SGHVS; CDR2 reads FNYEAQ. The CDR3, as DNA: TGTGCCAGCAGCCCACTGGCAGGGACAGATACGCAGTATTTT. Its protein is CASSPLAGTDTQYF. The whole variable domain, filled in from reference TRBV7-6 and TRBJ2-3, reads GAGVSQSPRYKVTKRGQDVALRCDPISGHVSLYWYRQALGQGPEFLTYFNYEAQQDKSGLPNDRFSAERPEGSISTLTIQRTEQRDSAMYRCASSPLAGTDTQYFGPGTRLTVL.

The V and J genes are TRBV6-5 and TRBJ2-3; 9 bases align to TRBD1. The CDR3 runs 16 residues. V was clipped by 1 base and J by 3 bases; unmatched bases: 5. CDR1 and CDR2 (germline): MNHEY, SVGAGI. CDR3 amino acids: CASSYFPGQGTDTQYF. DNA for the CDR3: TGTGCCAGCAGTTACTTTCCGGGACAGGGAACAGATACGCAGTATTTT.

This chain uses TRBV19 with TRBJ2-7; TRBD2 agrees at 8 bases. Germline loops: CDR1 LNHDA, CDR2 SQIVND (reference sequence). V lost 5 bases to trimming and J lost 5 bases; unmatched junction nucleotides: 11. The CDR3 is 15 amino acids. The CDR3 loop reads CASSAWTSFTNEQYF. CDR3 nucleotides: TGTGCCAGTAGTGCCTGGACTAGCTTCACTAACGAGCAGTACTTC.